This T cell receptor (beta chain) emerged from a study of blood T cell repertoires in COVID-19. Trimming shortened V by 10 bases and J by 5 bases, and 11 bases separated the two germline ends. Germline assignment: CDR1 ENHRY and CDR2 SYGVKD. This CDR3 region has 11 residues. Using immunoSEQ multiplex PCR, the repertoire was profiled, and TCRdb retains in-frame clones only, with some absent. The sample holds tens of thousands of clones; 65% to 85% are singletons and the top ten take around a sixth. This chain joins TRBV10-3 and TRBJ2-5; no definite D call. This TCR was sampled from a man aged 65 to 85 with active or convalescent COVID-19. The source material was peripheral blood. The CDR3 protein is CATRASETQYF. CDR3 DNA sequence: TGTGCCACACGAGCCTCGGAGACCCAGTACTTC.